One sample yielded the 8 T cell receptor beta chains listed below, sequenced in a study of blood T cell repertoires in COVID-19. Only in-frame clones appear in the TCRdb table, and some are missing; sequencing was by immunoSEQ multiplex PCR. The table records just under 350,000 clones, about nine tenths of them present only once. Input material: peripheral blood. The source is a woman in her sixties or seventies with COVID-19, enrolled during active disease.

The chain joins TRBV24-1 to TRBJ1-1; 8 bases fit TRBD1. Germline V gene lookup returns CDR1 KGHDR and CDR2 SFDVKD. The trim removed 4 bases at V and 5 bases at J, leaving 5 bases unmatched. This CDR3 is built from 14 residues. The CDR3 DNA is TGTGCCACCAGTGACTCAAGGACAGGGACTGAAGCTTTCTTT. It yields the protein CATSDSRTGTEAFF.

The chain uses TRBV4-3 and TRBJ1-4, with D possibly matching TRBD1 (6 bases). This CDR3 has 17 residues. Germline CDR1 reads LGHNA; CDR2 reads YSLEER. The V end lost 6 bases, the J end lost 4 bases, and 21 bases lay between the germline ends. CDR3 bases: TGCGCCAGCAGTCCTCGAGGGTCAGGGGCCTATAATGAAAAACTGTTTTTT. This codes for CASSPRGSGAYNEKLFF.

The genes are TRBV5-1 and TRBJ2-3, with TRBD1 matching over 8 bases. The CDR3 totals 18 residues. Germline V CDR1 and CDR2: SGHRS, YFSETQ. The V gene end was trimmed by 1 base and the J gene end by 0 bases; junction bases not matched to a gene: 10. Here the CDR3 DNA reads TGCGCCAGCAGCTTGCGAATTCAGGGGGCCTCTAGCACAGATACGCAGTATTTT. Translated: CASSLRIQGASSTDTQYF.

This clone occurred a few times. The rearrangement joins TRBV5-6 to TRBJ2-7; weak D call: TRBD1 (6 bases). The V and J ends lost 3 bases and 1 base respectively, with 14 bases between them. CDR3 size: 15 residues. Germline V lookup: CDR1 SGHDT, CDR2 YYEEEE. In DNA, the CDR3 is TGTGCCAGCAGCTCCCTGGCAGGGGAGTCCTACGAGCAGTACTTC. Its protein is CASSSLAGESYEQYF.

This chain uses TRBV10-1 with TRBJ2-7, with a possible D match to TRBD2 (6 bases). This CDR3 comprises 13 residues. Trimming removed 6 bases at V and 6 bases at J, with 15 bases between. Germline CDR1 is WNHNN and CDR2 is SYGVQD (reference sequence). The CDR3 DNA reads TGCGCCAGCAGCGAGACTAGAATCGGCGAGCAGTACTTC. It encodes CASSETRIGEQYF.

V gene TRBV3-1 (or the pseudogene TRBV3-2) combines with J gene TRBJ2-1; D may be TRBD2 (7 bases). The CDR3 extends over 14 amino acids. The germline CDR1 and CDR2 sequences are LGHDT and YNNKEL (reference sequence). The V and J ends lost 4 bases and 9 bases respectively, with 16 bases between them. The CDR3 DNA reads as TGTGCCAGCAGCCGAGGGGGGGCCTGGGTTGAGCAGTTCTTC. Its translation is CASSRGGAWVEQFF.

This chain links TRBV9 with TRBJ2-3; 10 bases fit TRBD1. Germline V gene sequence: CDR1 SGDLS, CDR2 YYNGEE. J was trimmed by 3 bases and V by 3 bases; bases with no gene match: 4. CDR3 size: 15 residues. The CDR3 reads CASSGRDRGTDTQYF. The DNA of the CDR3 is TGTGCCAGCAGCGGTAGGGACAGGGGAACAGATACGCAGTATTTT.

The chain joins TRBV7-7 to TRBJ1-1; 7 bases fit TRBD1. This CDR3 region has 16 residues. Germline values: CDR1 SSHAT, CDR2 FNYEAQ (reference sequence). Germline trimming cut 5 bases from V and 4 bases from J; bases unmatched to any gene: 13. DNA for the CDR3: TGTGCCAGCAGCCCATTGACAGGGACCATTCCCACTGAAGCTTTCTTT. Protein product: CASSPLTGTIPTEAFF.